This T cell receptor beta chain stems from a study of T cells in Graves' hyperthyroidism and ophthalmopathy. General study points: Most thyroid clonotypes expanded above 0.001 were also detected in blood.

RNA transcripts yielded amplified TCR beta CDR3 regions. Initially, a first-round RT-PCR of the TCR CDR3 employed the HTBI primer set. TCRdb ran MiXCR on the multiplex PCR reads and lists one entry per CDR3 protein. The sample shows roughly 740,000 distinct CDR3 sequences, around 17% of them seen only once. No progression to ophthalmopathy during 18 months of follow-up defined stable disease. Exclusion followed for patients with uncontrolled infection, other autoimmune disease, pregnancy or lactation. Diagnosing involved the use of clinical symptoms, serum thyroxine and TRAb, thyroid ultrasound and orbital computed tomography. This clonotype was counted ten times or more. Its target is unknown. V was shortened by 7 bases and J by 0 bases, with 9 bases between the two germline ends. This CDR3 contains 13 residues. The germline V gene encodes CDR1 LNHDA and CDR2 SQIVND (reference sequence).

The sequence was collected from a man younger than 35 with Graves' hyperthyroidism. The sequenced sample was blood. V gene TRBV19 combines with J gene TRBJ1-1; D might be TRBD1 (5 bases). The CDR3, as DNA: TGTGCCAGTACCATGGGGGTGAACACTGAAGCTTTCTTT. Residues: CASTMGVNTEAFF. The full variable domain, in which reference TRBV19 and TRBJ1-1 provide the parts outside the CDR3, is DGGITQSPKYLFRKEGQNVTLSCEQNLNHDAMYWYRQDPGQGLRLIYYSQIVNDFQKGDIAEGYSVSREKKESFPLTVTSAQKNPTAFYLCASTMGVNTEAFFGQGTRLTVV.